This T cell receptor beta chain was observed in a study of blood T cell repertoires in COVID-19. Across the study: The origin of the acute and convalescent COVID-19 samples was the United States, Italy and Spain.

This CDR3 spans 18 amino acids. Germline values: CDR1 SGHDT, CDR2 YYEEEE. Trimming took 1 base from V and 0 from J, leaving 17 bases between them. The data were produced by immunoSEQ multiplex PCR, yet TCRdb's version contains in-frame clones alone and is incomplete. The table lists 75,000 to 100,000 clones, around 87% of them singletons. The receptor was isolated from a human donor in a cohort sampled during active COVID-19. Sequencing was carried out using peripheral blood. The chain uses TRBV5-6 and TRBJ1-3, with TRBD1 as a possible D gene (5 bases). The CDR3 bases are TGTGCCAGCAGCTTGAGGGGTACGTGGCAGAGCTCTGGAAACACCATATATTTT. Translation: CASSLRGTWQSSGNTIYF. The variable domain in full, completed from reference TRBV5-6 and TRBJ1-3, reads DAGVTQSPTHLIKTRGQQVTLRCSPKSGHDTVSWYQQALGQGPQFIFQYYEEEERQRGNFPDRFSGHQFPNYSSELNVNALLLGDSALYLCASSLRGTWQSSGNTIYFGEGSWLTVV.